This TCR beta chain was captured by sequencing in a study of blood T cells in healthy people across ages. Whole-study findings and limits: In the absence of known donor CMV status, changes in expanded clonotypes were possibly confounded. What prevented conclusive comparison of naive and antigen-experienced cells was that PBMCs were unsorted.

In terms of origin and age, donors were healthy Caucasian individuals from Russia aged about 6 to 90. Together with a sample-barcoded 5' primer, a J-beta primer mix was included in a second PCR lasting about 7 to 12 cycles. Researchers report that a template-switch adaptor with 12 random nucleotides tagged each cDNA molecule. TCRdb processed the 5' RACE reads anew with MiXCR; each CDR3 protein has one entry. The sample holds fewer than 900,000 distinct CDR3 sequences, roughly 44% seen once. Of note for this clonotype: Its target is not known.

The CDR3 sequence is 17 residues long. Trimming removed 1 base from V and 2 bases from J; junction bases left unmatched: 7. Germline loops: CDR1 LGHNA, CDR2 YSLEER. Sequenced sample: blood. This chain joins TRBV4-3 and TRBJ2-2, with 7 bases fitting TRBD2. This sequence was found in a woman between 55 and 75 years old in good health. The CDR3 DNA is TGCGCCAGCAGCCAAGTGGGGCTAGCGGCTAACACCGGGGAGCTGTTTTTT. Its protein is CASSQVGLAANTGELFF.